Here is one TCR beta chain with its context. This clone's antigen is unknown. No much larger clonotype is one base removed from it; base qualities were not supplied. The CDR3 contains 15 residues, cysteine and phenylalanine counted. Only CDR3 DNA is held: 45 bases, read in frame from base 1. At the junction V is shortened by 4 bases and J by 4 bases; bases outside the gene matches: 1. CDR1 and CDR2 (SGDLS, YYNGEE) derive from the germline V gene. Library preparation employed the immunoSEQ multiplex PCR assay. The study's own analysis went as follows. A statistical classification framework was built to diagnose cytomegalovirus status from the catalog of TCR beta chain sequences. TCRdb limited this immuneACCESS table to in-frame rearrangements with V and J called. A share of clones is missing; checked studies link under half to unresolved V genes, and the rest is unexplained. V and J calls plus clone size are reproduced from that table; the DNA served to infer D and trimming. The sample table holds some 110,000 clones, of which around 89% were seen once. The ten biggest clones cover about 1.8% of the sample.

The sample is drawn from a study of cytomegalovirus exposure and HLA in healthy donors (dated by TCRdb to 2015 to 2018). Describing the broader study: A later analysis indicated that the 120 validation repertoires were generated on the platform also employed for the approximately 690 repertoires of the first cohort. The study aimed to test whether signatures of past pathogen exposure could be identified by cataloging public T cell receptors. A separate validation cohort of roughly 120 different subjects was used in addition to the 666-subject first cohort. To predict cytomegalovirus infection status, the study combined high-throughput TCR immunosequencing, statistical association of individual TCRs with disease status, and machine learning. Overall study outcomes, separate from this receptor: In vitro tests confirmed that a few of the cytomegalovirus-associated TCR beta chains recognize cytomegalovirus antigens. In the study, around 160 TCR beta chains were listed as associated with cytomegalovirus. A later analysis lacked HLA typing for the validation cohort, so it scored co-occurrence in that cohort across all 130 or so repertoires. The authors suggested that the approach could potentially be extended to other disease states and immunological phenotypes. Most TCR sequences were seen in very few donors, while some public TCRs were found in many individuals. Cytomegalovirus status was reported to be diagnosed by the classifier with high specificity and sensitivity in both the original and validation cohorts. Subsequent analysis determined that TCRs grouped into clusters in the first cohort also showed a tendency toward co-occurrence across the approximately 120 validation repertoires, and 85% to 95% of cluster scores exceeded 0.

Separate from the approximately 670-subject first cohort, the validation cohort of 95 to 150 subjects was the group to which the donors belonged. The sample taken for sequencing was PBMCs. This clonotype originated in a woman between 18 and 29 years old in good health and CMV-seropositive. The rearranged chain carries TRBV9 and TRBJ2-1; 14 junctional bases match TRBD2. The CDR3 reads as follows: CASSRTSGGYNEQFF. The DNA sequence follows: TGTGCCAGCAGCAGGACTAGCGGGGGGTACAATGAGCAGTTCTTC.